The TCR beta chain described here comes from a study of blood T cell repertoires in COVID-19. The assay was immunoSEQ multiplex PCR, and TCRdb's table has in-frame clones only and misses some. The sample lists around 200,000 clones, 88% seen once, with roughly 2.8% in the top ten. CDR3 size: 15 residues. Germline values: CDR1 MNHEY, CDR2 SVGEGT. The V gene lost 5 bases and the J gene lost 5 bases, with 18 bases spanning the gap. V and J are TRBV6-2 or TRBV6-3 and TRBJ2-5, with D tentatively TRBD2 (7 bases). The receptor was derived from a woman under 40 who had recovered from COVID-19. The sample consisted of PBMCs or T cells enriched from blood (not recorded which). CDR3: CASSRRAGAGETQYF. In DNA, the CDR3 is TGTGCCAGCAGTCGTCGGGCGGGGGCTGGTGAGACCCAGTACTTC.